The sequence of this T cell receptor beta chain was determined in a study of siplizumab effects on memory and regulatory T cells. The data were produced by immunoSEQ multiplex PCR, yet TCRdb's version contains in-frame clones alone and is incomplete. Counted here are some 90,000 clones, approximately 90% occurring once; the ten biggest clones make up around 15%. Points from the study as a whole: The apparent diversity of naive T cells exceeded that of memory cells, and naive T cells seemed to make a major contribution to the alloresponse. Suppressive activity of Tregs proliferating in siplizumab cultures remained unconfirmed.

The CDR3 extends over 13 amino acids. V was trimmed by 6 bases and J by 5 bases, leaving 13 bases between them. The germline V gene encodes CDR1 MNHNS and CDR2 SASEGT. Worth noting for this clone: The target antigen is unknown.

Specimen: CD4+ T cells sorted from blood. This clonotype originated in a human donor in good health. The chain has TRBV6-1 and TRBJ1-2; D not resolved. This CDR3 is CASSASPDYGYTF. The CDR3 coding sequence is TGTGCCAGCAGCGCTAGCCCAGATTATGGCTACACCTTC.